These 17 T cell receptor beta chains share one sample of origin, sequenced in a study of cytomegalovirus exposure and HLA in healthy donors. PCR employed 60 Vbeta and 13 Jbeta primers. TCRdb's copy holds only in-frame clones and misses some; the assay was immunoSEQ multiplex PCR. The sample contains roughly 150,000 clones, roughly four fifths of which appear only once. Sequencing was carried out using PBMCs. These receptor sequences come from a male donor in good health and CMV-seronegative.

The genes are TRBV7-2 and TRBJ2-7; no clear D. V was pared by 3 bases and J by 2 bases, with 8 bases between. The CDR3 extends over 13 amino acids. Germline V CDR1 and CDR2: SGHTA, FQGNSA. CDR3 loop: CASSFDITYEQYF. The CDR3 DNA sequence: TGTGCCAGCAGCTTCGACATTACCTACGAGCAGTACTTC.

The CDR3: CASSPQTGQQHF. CDR3 bases: TGTGCCAGCAGTCCCCAGACAGGACAACAGCATTTT. This chain uses TRBV28 with TRBJ1-5; D may be TRBD1 (6 bases). Trimming stripped 5 bases from V and 13 bases from J, with 15 bases between. Germline values: CDR1 MDHEN, CDR2 SYDVKM. The CDR3 runs 12 residues.

This sequence joins TRBV9 and TRBJ2-5; 9 bases are a match to TRBD1. The CDR3 runs to 14 residues. Germline values: CDR1 SGDLS, CDR2 YYNGEE. Trimming cost V 0 bases and J 6 bases; bases outside gene matches: 3. CDR3 coding DNA: TGTGCCAGCAGCGTAGGGGACAGGGAGCAGACCCAGTACTTC. Translated: CASSVGDREQTQYF.

The V and J genes are TRBV15 and TRBJ2-1, with D unclear. The CDR3 consists of 14 residues. CDR1 and CDR2 from the germline V gene are LNHNV and YYDKDF (reference sequence). Trimming stripped 0 bases from V and 7 bases from J, with 10 bases between. The CDR3 DNA reads TGTGCCACCAGCAGAGATAAGAGTTCGAATGAGCAGTTCTTC. Its translation: CATSRDKSSNEQFF.

Only a few counts were recorded for this clone. The DNA for the CDR3 is TGTGCCAGCAGTTTATCCGACATTCGGAACACAGATACGCAGTATTTT. As protein: CASSLSDIRNTDTQYF. This sequence joins TRBV28 and TRBJ2-3; D remains unclear. The CDR3 contains 16 residues. The V gene lost 1 base and the J gene lost 2 bases, with 13 bases spanning the gap. Germline CDR1 MDHEN, CDR2 SYDVKM. Supplemented by reference TRBV28 and TRBJ2-3, the full variable domain reads DVKVTQSSRYLVKRTGEKVFLECVQDMDHENMFWYRQDPGLGLRLIYFSYDVKMKEKGDIPEGYSVSREKKERFSLILESASTNQTSMYLCASSLSDIRNTDTQYFGPGTRLTVL.

This clone was seen only once. The genes are TRBV18 and TRBJ1-1, with 7 bases aligning to TRBD1. CDR1 and CDR2 (germline): KGHSH, LQKENI. J gave up 4 bases and V 3 bases, and 8 bases lay outside the gene matches. This CDR3 spans 15 amino acids. The CDR3: CASSPRQGRGTEAFF. CDR3 in DNA: TGTGCCAGCTCACCCCGACAGGGCAGGGGCACTGAAGCTTTCTTT.

The V gene is TRBV7-8, the J gene TRBJ1-1; 11 bases map to TRBD1. Trimming removed 3 bases from V and 8 bases from J; junction bases left unmatched: 8. CDR3 length: 15 amino acids. Germline loops: CDR1 SGHVS, CDR2 FQNEAQ. Here the CDR3 reads CASSFGTGGREEAFF. DNA of the CDR3: TGTGCCAGCAGCTTCGGGACAGGGGGAAGAGAGGAAGCTTTCTTT.

The chain uses TRBV5-6 and TRBJ2-1; no clear D gene. This CDR3 contains 14 residues. Germline V gene sequence: CDR1 SGHDT, CDR2 YYEEEE. V was trimmed by 0 bases and J by 4 bases, leaving 8 bases between them. CDR3: CASSLGLNYNEQFF. The CDR3 DNA is TGTGCCAGCAGCTTGGGGCTCAATTACAATGAGCAGTTCTTC.

The table lists this clone with a few counts. The rearrangement links TRBV9 to TRBJ2-5; TRBD2 agrees at 8 bases. J lost 4 bases, V lost 0 bases, and 8 bases had no gene match. The length of the CDR3 is 16 residues. Germline CDR1 is SGDLS and CDR2 is YYNGEE. The CDR3 loop is CASSVDVSGAVETQYF. The CDR3 DNA reads TGTGCCAGCAGCGTAGATGTTAGCGGGGCGGTAGAGACCCAGTACTTC.

The genes are TRBV7-8 and TRBJ2-5; TRBD1 agrees at 7 bases. The J call is uncertain, as TRBJ2-7 better fits the DNA end. The germline CDR1 and CDR2 sequences are SGHVS and FQNEAQ. The CDR3 has 15 residues. The CDR3 reads CASSPQGSYSYEQYF. CDR3 DNA sequence: TGTGCCAGCAGCCCACAGGGGTCCTACTCCTACGAGCAGTACTTC.

The rearrangement joins TRBV7-9 to TRBJ2-7, with 7 positions matching TRBD1. Germline CDR1 is SEHNR and CDR2 is FQNEAQ (reference sequence). This CDR3 comprises 14 residues. Losses at the gene ends were 4 bases for V and 2 bases for J; bases not matched to a gene: 5. CDR3 DNA sequence: TGTGCCAGCAGCTACGATGGGACAGCCTACGAGCAGTACTTC. It is translated as CASSYDGTAYEQYF.

The gene calls are TRBV7-9 and TRBJ2-7; 10 positions match TRBD2. CDR1 and CDR2 (germline): SEHNR, FQNEAQ (reference sequence). This CDR3 contains 16 residues. With 5 bases clipped from V and 3 bases from J, the junction kept 10 bases outside the gene matches. CDR3 sequence: CASSRGLAGEIYEQYF. CDR3 in DNA: TGTGCCAGCAGCAGGGGGCTAGCGGGGGAAATCTACGAGCAGTACTTC.

The chain is built from TRBV6-5 and TRBJ1-1; D gene unclear. V was trimmed by 2 bases and J by 1 base, leaving 14 bases between them. This CDR3 has 16 amino acids. The germline V gene encodes CDR1 MNHEY and CDR2 SVGAGI. CDR3 DNA: TGTGCCAGCAGTTACAGGGAGGACTGGGCGAACACTGAAGCTTTCTTT. Encoded protein: CASSYREDWANTEAFF.

This clone was detected only a few times. The chain uses TRBV9 and TRBJ2-7, with 8 bases identical to TRBD1. CDR1 is SGDLS, CDR2 YYNGEE, per germline. This CDR3 is 15 amino acids long. J lost 2 bases, V lost 3 bases, and 7 bases had no gene match. CDR3 in amino acids: CASSGAGTGTYEQYF. The CDR3 nucleotides are TGTGCCAGCAGCGGGGCCGGGACAGGAACCTACGAGCAGTACTTC.

The chain links TRBV7-9 to TRBJ2-7; 7 bases agree with TRBD1. From germline, CDR1 is SEHNR and CDR2 FQNEAQ (reference sequence). V gave up 1 base and J gave up 0 bases; unmatched junction bases: 6. CDR3 length: 16 amino acids. DNA for the CDR3: TGTGCCAGCAGCTTAGGTGCAGGGGGAGACTCCTACGAGCAGTACTTC. Translated: CASSLGAGGDSYEQYF.

This rearrangement joins TRBV15 to TRBJ2-5, with D hard to call. Germline V gene lookup returns CDR1 LNHNV and CDR2 YYDKDF (reference sequence). V was pared by 0 bases and J by 1 base, with 9 bases between. CDR3 size: 15 residues. CDR3 amino acids: CATSRDWAIQETQYF. The CDR3 nucleotides are TGTGCCACCAGCAGAGATTGGGCTATCCAAGAGACCCAGTACTTC.

This clone was observed once. The chain recombines TRBV5-6 with TRBJ2-3; 9 bases fit TRBD1. There are 15 residues in the CDR3. Trimming at V came to 4 bases and at J to 4 bases, leaving 7 bases not matched to a gene. Germline V gene sequence: CDR1 SGHDT, CDR2 YYEEEE. CDR3 DNA sequence: TGTGCCAGCAGCCGAAGGGACAGGGACGCAGATACGCAGTATTTT. Residues: CASSRRDRDADTQYF.